A single sample is the source of the 27 T cell receptor beta chains below, sequenced in a study of blood T cell repertoires in COVID-19. This table comes from immunoSEQ multiplex PCR, and its TCRdb copy is limited to in-frame clones, with some not included. The sample lists about 82,000 clones, around four fifths occurring once. The material sequenced was peripheral blood. Receptors were obtained from an elderly man with active or convalescent COVID-19.

The V and J genes are TRBV11-3 and TRBJ2-1; 7 positions match TRBD2. V dropped 1 base and J dropped 6; count of bases not matched to a gene: 6. The CDR3 spans 15 residues. Germline lookup yields CDR1 SGHNT and CDR2 YENEEA. CDR3 protein: CASSLVLAGGNEQFF. For the CDR3, the DNA is TGTGCCAGCAGCTTAGTGTTAGCGGGCGGCAATGAGCAGTTCTTC.

CDR3 nucleotides: TGTGCCAGCAGTTTAAGTCCCAGGGTTCGAGCTTTCTTT. Protein: CASSLSPRVRAFF. The V gene is TRBV27, the J gene TRBJ1-1, with D perhaps matching TRBD1 (5 bases). CDR3 length equals 13 residues. Per the germline V gene, CDR1 is MNHEY and CDR2 is SMNVEV (reference sequence). V lost 2 bases to trimming and J lost 10 bases, with 14 bases between them.

The chain couples TRBV7-2 to TRBJ2-5, with D uncertain. This CDR3 is built from 13 residues. Trimming removed 5 bases from V and 5 bases from J, with 12 bases in between. The germline gives CDR1 SGHTA, CDR2 FQGNSA. Here the CDR3 DNA reads TGTGCCAGCAGCACAGCTCCTTATGAGACCCAGTACTTC. Its translation is CASSTAPYETQYF.

The chain joins TRBV6-4 to TRBJ2-5; 11 bases map to TRBD2. Germline V lookup: CDR1 MRHNA, CDR2 SNTAGT. The CDR3 sequence is 19 residues long. With 0 bases clipped from V and 7 bases from J, the junction kept 16 bases outside the gene matches. CDR3 coding DNA: TGTGCCAGCAGTGACTCGAAACCCCAGACTAGCGGGGACCGGGGGACCCAGTACTTC. Protein: CASSDSKPQTSGDRGTQYF.

The V call is TRBV18, the J call TRBJ2-3; D may be TRBD2 (5 bases). The length of the CDR3 is 15 residues. The V gene lost 0 bases and the J gene lost 5 bases, with 12 bases spanning the gap. The germline CDR1 and CDR2 sequences are KGHSH and LQKENI. The CDR3 region has the DNA TGTGCCAGCTCACCACCCCCCCCTCGGGGAGATACGCAGTATTTT. This sequence encodes CASSPPPPRGDTQYF.

This clone has only one observation. CDR3 coding DNA: TGTGCCAGCAGCTTGTTTACCGGGACTAGCGGCACAGATACGCAGTATTTT. Translation gives CASSLFTGTSGTDTQYF. The chain uses TRBV5-5 and TRBJ2-3; 10 bases line up with TRBD2. CDR3 size: 17 residues. Germline V gene sequence: CDR1 SGHKS, CDR2 YYEKEE (reference sequence). The V gene end was trimmed by 1 base and the J gene end by 1 base; junction bases not matched to a gene: 6.

This sequence joins TRBV3-1 (or the pseudogene TRBV3-2) and TRBJ2-2; the match to TRBD1 covers 9 bases. V lost 6 bases and J lost 5; bases outside the gene matches: 10. CDR1 is LGHDT, CDR2 YNNKEL, per germline (reference sequence). The CDR3 is 16 amino acids. CDR3 nucleotides: TGTGCCAGCAGACCTTTCGGGACAGGGTATACCGGGGAGCTGTTTTTT. Its translation: CASRPFGTGYTGELFF.

This rearrangement joins TRBV7-2 to TRBJ1-4; D ambiguous. Germline V CDR1 and CDR2: SGHTA, FQGNSA. The CDR3 has 15 amino acids. The ends were cut back, 2 bases at V and 0 bases at J, with 7 bases in the middle. For the CDR3, the DNA is TGTGCCAGCAGCTTACCCACAGCAACTAATGAAAAACTGTTTTTT. Translation: CASSLPTATNEKLFF.

This sequence joins TRBV10-1 and TRBJ2-2; tentatively, D is TRBD1 (6 bases). V was clipped by 4 bases and J by 7 bases, with 22 bases between them. There are 17 residues in the CDR3. Germline CDR1 and CDR2: WNHNN and SYGVQD (reference sequence). The CDR3 coding sequence is TGCGCCAGCAGTGGCTCCCGAGGGGGTGATCTCATCGGGGAGCTGTTTTTT. This gives the protein CASSGSRGGDLIGELFF.

The chain's CDR3 is CASSKRAGGTDTQYF. The DNA of the CDR3 is TGTGCCAGCAGCAAAAGAGCGGGGGGCACAGATACGCAGTATTTT. The chain recombines TRBV9 with TRBJ2-3, with 8 bases fitting TRBD2. Germline-derived CDR1 and CDR2 are SGDLS and YYNGEE. V lost 4 bases, J lost 1 base, and 5 bases stayed unmatched. This CDR3 spans 15 amino acids.

The V gene is TRBV2, the J gene TRBJ2-5; 8 nucleotides align to TRBD1. The V gene's germline CDR1 is SNHLY and CDR2 FYNNEI. The length of the CDR3 is 13 residues. V shed 9 bases and J 6 bases; nucleotides not matched to a gene: 9. CDR3 bases: TGTGCCAGGACAGGGGACCTCGGGAAGACCCAGTACTTC. This codes for CARTGDLGKTQYF.

This sequence joins TRBV3-1 (or the pseudogene TRBV3-2) and TRBJ2-1; 9 bases fit TRBD2. The CDR3 runs 15 residues. With V trimmed by 3 bases and J by 6 bases, 6 bases remained unmatched. In germline, CDR1 is LGHDT, CDR2 YNNKEL (reference sequence). The CDR3 DNA reads as TGTGCCAGCAGCCACCTAGCGGGACGGGGCAATGAGCAGTTCTTC. As protein: CASSHLAGRGNEQFF.

Written as DNA, the CDR3 is TGTGCCAGCAGTACAACAGTAGGGAACACTGAAGCTTTCTTT. This gives the protein CASSTTVGNTEAFF. This chain links TRBV6-5 with TRBJ1-1, with unresolved D. There are 14 residues in the CDR3. In germline, CDR1 is MNHEY, CDR2 SVGAGI. V was shortened by 5 bases and J by 1 base, with 11 bases between the two germline ends.

The chain recombines TRBV5-5 with TRBJ1-4; the D gene is possibly TRBD1 (5 bases). This CDR3 is built from 15 residues. The V gene lost 0 bases and the J gene lost 8 bases, with 14 bases spanning the gap. From germline, CDR1 is SGHKS and CDR2 YYEKEE (reference sequence). Here the CDR3 DNA reads TGTGCCAGCAGCTTGGTGACAGCAGGTTGGGAAAAACTGTTTTTT. Its translation is CASSLVTAGWEKLFF.

This clone was recorded once. The J gene is TRBJ2-7, the V gene TRBV28, with D perhaps matching TRBD1 (6 bases). Trimming stripped 3 bases from V and 5 bases from J, with 11 bases between. Germline V lookup: CDR1 MDHEN, CDR2 SYDVKM. The CDR3 consists of 13 residues. In DNA, the CDR3 is TGTGCCAGCAGTTTGGCAGGGGTGGACGAGCAGTACGTC. Protein product: CASSLAGVDEQYV.

The gene calls are TRBV5-1 and TRBJ2-5, with TRBD2 matching 12 bases. This CDR3 region has 15 residues. The V segment lost 4 bases and the J segment 4 bases; nucleotides outside the gene matches: 5. The germline CDR1 and CDR2 sequences are SGHRS and YFSETQ. The CDR3 DNA reads as TGCGCCAGCAGCCCACTAGCGGGAGGTTTAGAGACCCAGTACTTC. Amino acids: CASSPLAGGLETQYF. Full variable domain (rest looked up from reference TRBV5-1 and TRBJ2-5): KAGVTQTPRYLIKTRGQQVTLSCSPISGHRSVSWYQQTPGQGLQFLFEYFSETQRNKGNFPGRFSGRQFSNSRSEMNVSTLELGDSALYLCASSPLAGGLETQYFGPGTRLLVL.

The gene calls are TRBV7-9 and TRBJ1-6, with 7 bases fitting TRBD1. The V gene end was trimmed by 4 bases and the J gene end by 7 bases; junction bases not matched to a gene: 10. The germline V gene has CDR1 SEHNR and CDR2 FQNEAQ (reference sequence). The CDR3 contains 16 residues. CDR3 residues: CASSSHPQGRNSPLHF. CDR3 sequence (DNA): TGTGCCAGCAGCTCTCACCCACAGGGGAGGAATTCACCCCTCCACTTT. Based on the CDR3 plus reference TRBV7-9 and TRBJ1-6, the full variable domain is DTGVSQNPRHKITKRGQNVTFRCDPISEHNRLYWYRQTLGQGPEFLTYFQNEAQLEKSRLLSDRFSAERPKGSFSTLEIQRTEQGDSAMYLCASSSHPQGRNSPLHFGNGTRLTVT.

This clone has just one count. The rearrangement uses TRBV30 and TRBJ1-1; TRBD1 agrees at 7 bases. The ends lost 2 bases at V and 1 base at J; junction bases unmatched: 4. The germline V gene encodes CDR1 GTSNPN and CDR2 SVGIG (reference sequence). This CDR3 is 14 amino acids long. The CDR3 sequence is CAWSSRTGNTEAFF. The CDR3 DNA reads as TGTGCCTGGAGTTCACGGACAGGGAACACTGAAGCTTTCTTT.

The chain recombines TRBV28 with TRBJ2-2; unclear D gene. This CDR3 contains 12 residues. V lost 2 bases and J lost 6, with 4 bases in between. CDR1 is MDHEN and CDR2 is SYDVKM in the germline V gene. CDR3 in amino acids: CASSLTAGELFF. CDR3 nucleotide sequence: TGTGCCAGCAGTTTAACAGCCGGGGAGCTGTTTTTT.

CDR3 sequence reads: CATSKGDRAVSPLHF. The CDR3 region has the DNA TGTGCCACCAGCAAGGGGGACAGGGCCGTTTCACCCCTCCACTTT. This sequence joins TRBV15 and TRBJ1-6; 9 bases agree with TRBD1. Trimming took 4 bases from V and 9 from J; bases not matched to a gene: 7. The CDR3 spans 15 residues. Germline V gene data show CDR1 as LNHNV and CDR2 as YYDKDF (reference sequence).

The chain links TRBV4-1 to TRBJ2-1, with 8 positions matching TRBD1. V shed 4 bases, J shed 5 bases, and the junction held 16 bases outside the gene matches. Germline V CDR1 and CDR2: MGHRA, YSYEKL. The CDR3 is 18 amino acids. The CDR3 region has the DNA TGCGCCAGCAGCCCATTACGACCCGGGACAGGTTTACACAATGAGCAGTTCTTC. Translation: CASSPLRPGTGLHNEQFF.

The chain joins TRBV28 to TRBJ1-1; 8 nucleotides align to TRBD1. This CDR3 is built from 13 residues. Germline values: CDR1 MDHEN, CDR2 SYDVKM. V shed 6 bases and J 5 bases; nucleotides not matched to a gene: 5. The chain's CDR3 is CASRTGAGTEAFF. The CDR3 DNA follows: TGTGCCAGCAGGACAGGGGCGGGAACTGAAGCTTTCTTT.

This clone has more than one count but fewer than ten. V and J are TRBV27 and TRBJ2-3; D uncertain. The germline CDR1 and CDR2 sequences are MNHEY and SMNVEV (reference sequence). This CDR3 is 15 amino acids long. V lost 6 bases to trimming and J lost 1 base, with 14 bases between them. CDR3 residues: CASSPTWRRTDTQYF. The CDR3 DNA reads as TGTGCCAGCAGCCCGACCTGGAGACGCACAGATACGCAGTATTTT.

The chain employs TRBV29-1 and TRBJ1-1; D possibly corresponds to TRBD1 (5 bases). The CDR3 is 12 residues long. Germline CDR1 is SQVTM and CDR2 is ANQGSEA. V shed 4 bases and J shed 11 bases, with 17 bases lying between them. DNA for the CDR3: TGCAGCGTTGGGGGACTTATCTCGAGGGCTTTCTTT. It encodes CSVGGLISRAFF.

The chain uses TRBV5-8 and TRBJ1-2; a weak D match, TRBD1 (6 bases). V lost 0 bases to trimming and J lost 10 bases, with 16 bases between them. In germline, CDR1 is SGHTS, CDR2 YDEGEE. The CDR3 runs to 14 residues. CDR3: CASSLGGPVEFYTF. The CDR3 bases are TGTGCCAGCAGCTTGGGGGGGCCCGTTGAATTCTACACCTTC.

This clone showed up just once. The rearrangement uses TRBV6-5 and TRBJ2-5, with D maybe TRBD2 (6 bases). This CDR3 comprises 13 residues. V dropped 6 bases and J dropped 7 bases, with 15 bases sitting between them. Germline V gene lookup returns CDR1 MNHEY and CDR2 SVGAGI. For the CDR3, the DNA is TGTGCCAGCAGCTCTCGATTGGGGGGGACCCAGTACTTC. Translation: CASSSRLGGTQYF.

Notes on this clone: This specimen includes other DNA sequences encoding the same CDR3. The rearrangement uses TRBV5-1 and TRBJ2-3, with D possibly TRBD2 on 6 matching bases. CDR3 length: 13 amino acids. The germline gives CDR1 SGHRS, CDR2 YFSETQ. Trimming removed 4 bases from V and 2 bases from J, with 8 bases in between. This CDR3 is CASSTGDTDTQYF. The CDR3, as DNA: TGCGCCAGCAGCACGGGGGACACAGATACGCAGTATTTT.